These 12 T cell receptor beta chains were all obtained from the same sample, sequenced in a study of cytomegalovirus exposure and HLA in healthy donors. PCR involved 60 Vbeta and 13 Jbeta primers. Using immunoSEQ multiplex PCR, the repertoire was profiled, and TCRdb retains in-frame clones only, with some absent. The table shows 100,000 to 120,000 clones, with less than 80% occurring only once. Sequencing was performed on PBMCs. Source of these receptors: a man aged 30 to 39 in good health and CMV-seronegative.

V usage is TRBV21-1 and J usage is TRBJ2-3; whether TRBD2, the table's D call, matches the DNA was not checked. TRBV21-1 is an annotated pseudogene. The CDR3 consists of 15 residues. The CDR3 coding sequence is TGTGCCAGCTTACATAGCGGGGGTGGCACAGATACGCAGTATTTT. This encodes CASLHSGGGTDTQYF.

The gene calls are TRBV6-5 and TRBJ2-7; TRBD1 matches at 12 bases. The CDR3 runs to 15 residues. The V gene's germline CDR1 is MNHEY and CDR2 SVGAGI. V trimming: 7 bases; J trimming: 5 bases; junction bases outside the gene matches: 9. CDR3 coding DNA: TGTGCCAGCACCCCGCTTGGGACAGGGGGCGACGAGCAGTACTTC. As protein: CASTPLGTGGDEQYF.

The J gene is TRBJ1-1, the V gene TRBV5-6, with 8 nucleotides matching TRBD1. Germline V CDR1 and CDR2: SGHDT, YYEEEE. The V and J ends lost 5 bases and 8 bases, in that order; junction bases with no gene match: 11. There are 14 residues in the CDR3. In nucleotides, the CDR3 is TGTGCCAGCAGGTGGGGGGGACAGGAAATAGAAGCTTTCTTT. Its protein product is CASRWGGQEIEAFF.

The rearrangement links TRBV5-6 to TRBJ2-7; D is perhaps TRBD2 (5 bases). This CDR3 is 17 amino acids long. Germline V lookup: CDR1 SGHDT, CDR2 YYEEEE. With 4 bases removed from V and 0 bases from J, the gap between germline ends came to 20 bases. The CDR3: CASSATDYPRISYEQYF. As DNA, the CDR3 is TGTGCCAGCAGCGCAACAGACTACCCCCGGATCTCCTACGAGCAGTACTTC.

The rearrangement links TRBV10-1 to TRBJ2-1; 10 nucleotides match TRBD1. Germline CDR1 reads WNHNN; CDR2 reads SYGVQD (reference sequence). The V and J ends lost 4 bases and 1 base, in that order; junction bases with no gene match: 4. CDR3 size: 16 residues. This CDR3 reads CASSAPGQGSYNEQFF. DNA for the CDR3: TGCGCCAGCAGTGCCCCGGGACAGGGGTCCTACAATGAGCAGTTCTTC.

The chain is built from TRBV27 and TRBJ2-1; the match to TRBD2 covers 10 bases. CDR3 size: 13 residues. Trimming cost V 4 bases and J 10 bases; bases outside gene matches: 4. Per the germline V gene, CDR1 is MNHEY and CDR2 is SMNVEV (reference sequence). The CDR3 spells CASSSLAGEEQFF. The CDR3 DNA reads as TGTGCCAGCAGTTCTCTAGCGGGAGAGGAGCAGTTCTTC.

V usage is TRBV6-1 and J usage is TRBJ2-6; 7 bases match TRBD1. This CDR3 comprises 19 residues. V lost 2 bases to trimming and J lost 2 bases; unmatched junction nucleotides: 12. The germline gives CDR1 MNHNS, CDR2 SASEGT. The CDR3 bases are TGTGCCAGCAGTGAACTTGTTGGACAGGTGTTCCCTGGGGCCAACGTCCTGACTTTC. Translated: CASSELVGQVFPGANVLTF.

J is TRBJ2-7 and V is TRBV7-9; D perhaps matches TRBD2 (5 bases). Germline-derived CDR1 and CDR2 are SEHNR and FQNEAQ (reference sequence). This CDR3 contains 14 residues. V lost 2 bases, J lost 6 bases, and 14 bases lay in between. The CDR3 sequence is CASSLSGEIGEQYF. The CDR3 DNA reads as TGTGCCAGCAGCTTATCCGGGGAAATTGGCGAGCAGTACTTC. The variable domain in full, completed from reference TRBV7-9 and TRBJ2-7, reads DTGVSQNPRHKITKRGQNVTFRCDPISEHNRLYWYRQTLGQGPEFLTYFQNEAQLEKSRLLSDRFSAERPKGSFSTLEIQRTEQGDSAMYLCASSLSGEIGEQYFGPGTRLTVT.

This chain links TRBV5-4 with TRBJ2-1; 11 bases agree with TRBD1. Per germline, CDR1 SGHNT and CDR2 YYREEE (reference sequence). Trimming removed 0 bases from V and 8 bases from J; junction bases left unmatched: 4. This CDR3 spans 15 amino acids. In DNA, the CDR3 is TGTGCCAGCAGCTTGGCGGGACAGGGGGGTCATGAGCAGTTCTTC. Protein sequence: CASSLAGQGGHEQFF.

The chain combines TRBV18 with TRBJ1-2; 11 bases are shared with TRBD1. Germline CDR1 reads KGHSH; CDR2 reads LQKENI. V trimming: 5 bases; J trimming: 4 bases; junction bases outside the gene matches: 9. The CDR3 is 16 residues long. The CDR3 spells CASSLDRGRRGYGYTF. CDR3 nucleotide sequence: TGTGCCAGCTCATTGGACAGGGGGCGCAGAGGCTATGGCTACACCTTC.

As for this clone: A junction boundary mismatches the germline segment, possibly from a read error. The chain carries TRBV6-5 and TRBJ2-1; possibly TRBD2 for D (6 bases). Germline CDR1 is MNHEY and CDR2 is SVGAGI. There are 13 residues in the CDR3. The CDR3 protein is CAGSYVGGTGQFF. The DNA for the CDR3 is TGTGCCGGCAGTTACGTCGGGGGAACTGGGCAGTTCTTC.

The chain uses TRBV15 and TRBJ1-2; D is unclear. CDR3 length: 16 residues. Between the trimmed V and J ends, which lost 0 bases and 1 base, there was a span of 12 bases. Germline CDR1 LNHNV, CDR2 YYDKDF (reference sequence). The CDR3 region has the DNA TGTGCCACCAGCAGAGATCGGGCCGGAGGTAACTATGGCTACACCTTC. It is translated as CATSRDRAGGNYGYTF.